What follows describes a single TCR beta chain. Its antigen is currently unknown. The sample comes from a study of Graves' ophthalmopathy and Graves' hyperthyroidism. Study information: Researchers obtained peripheral blood at initial diagnosis, before any treatment had begun. Study-wide findings and caveats: With roughly 88% sensitivity and 70% to 82% specificity, a 13-signature model separated ophthalmopathy from stable hyperthyroidism.

Amplified TCR beta CDR3 regions were obtained using RNA transcripts as template. An initial RT-PCR round employing HTBI primers preceded a second-round multiplex PCR. TCRdb called the multiplex PCR reads again in MiXCR, with one record for every CDR3 protein. This table has over 650,000 distinct CDR3 sequences, roughly 39% appearing once. Looked up from germline, CDR1 is SGHDT and CDR2 is YYEEEE. With 4 bases clipped from V and 4 bases from J, the junction kept 14 bases outside the gene matches. This CDR3 comprises 17 residues. The V and J genes are TRBV5-6 and TRBJ1-2; 9 bases match TRBD1. This TCR derives from an adult man with Graves' ophthalmopathy. The specimen sequenced was peripheral blood. CDR3 nucleotide sequence: TGTGCCAGCAGCACCAGGGGACCGGGACAGGGTGTCTATGGCTACACCTTC. It is translated as CASSTRGPGQGVYGYTF.